Listed below are T cell receptor beta chains from one sample, sequenced in a study of shared clonotypes between healthy human individuals. The table came from immunoSEQ multiplex PCR; TCRdb's copy has only in-frame clones and leaves some out. Of about 2.3 million clones listed, 85% to 95% are singletons. The sequenced sample was naive CD4+ T cells from PBMCs. These receptors were obtained from a man between 18 and 29 years old in good health. Some clones in this sample may be carry-over from other donors' samples. Both conserved end residues are part of each CDR3. A D gene is named only where the DNA matches it firmly. Expanded clones get a size class; other rows say once, few or many, or leave the size out.

V gene	J gene	clone size	D gene	CDR3 protein	CDR3 DNA
TRBV28	TRBJ2-7	NA	NA	CASSLLTIPSYEQYF	TGTGCCAGCAGTTTGCTGACTATACCATCCTACGAGCAGTACTTC
TRBV5-1	TRBJ1-1	once	NA	CASSIMGVWLNTEAFF	TGCGCCAGCAGCATTATGGGAGTCTGGCTGAACACTGAAGCTTTCTTT
TRBV15	TRBJ2-5	NA	NA	CATSSRAGDQETQYF	TGTGCCACCAGCAGCCGGGCAGGGGACCAAGAGACCCAGTACTTC
TRBV19	TRBJ2-1	NA	NA	CASTQGRANEQFF	TGTGCCAGTACCCAGGGGCGGGCCAATGAGCAGTTCTTC
TRBV7-2	TRBJ2-3	NA	NA	CASSLVRGGGTDTQYF	TGTGCCAGCAGCTTAGTCAGGGGCGGGGGCACAGATACGCAGTATTTT
TRBV2	TRBJ2-5	NA	NA	CASRPSWTQETQYF	TGTGCCAGCAGGCCGAGCTGGACCCAAGAGACCCAGTACTTC
TRBV6-6	TRBJ2-7	NA	NA	CASTKTPYEQYF	TGTGCCAGCACCAAGACACCCTACGAGCAGTACTTC
TRBV18	TRBJ1-1	NA	TRBD1	CASSPGTGPVGTEAFF	TGTGCCAGCTCACCCGGGACAGGGCCCGTGGGCACTGAAGCTTTCTTT
TRBV5-5	TRBJ1-2	NA	NA	CASSFGPRNYGYTF	TGTGCCAGCAGCTTTGGACCCCGAAACTATGGCTACACCTTC
TRBV2	TRBJ2-3	NA	NA	CASSVGTSTDTQYF	TGTGCCAGCAGTGTAGGAACTAGCACAGATACGCAGTATTTT
TRBV5-1	TRBJ2-2	NA	TRBD1	CASGPLSAGGNTGELFF	TGCGCCAGCGGACCCCTATCGGCAGGGGGCAACACCGGGGAGCTGTTTTTT
TRBV5-1	TRBJ2-2	NA	TRBD2	CASSLAAGVDTGELFF	TGCGCCAGCAGCTTGGCAGCGGGAGTAGACACCGGGGAGCTGTTTTTT
TRBV5-1	TRBJ1-1	NA	NA	CASRGQSMNTEAFF	TGCGCCAGCAGAGGACAGTCCATGAACACTGAAGCTTTCTTT
TRBV5-1	TRBJ1-2	NA	NA	CASSLEGRTYGYTF	TGCGCCAGCAGCTTGGAAGGCAGAACCTATGGCTACACCTTC
TRBV5-4	TRBJ2-5	NA	NA	CASSLSQRIGETQYF	TGTGCCAGCAGCTTGTCACAGCGCATCGGAGAGACCCAGTACTTC
TRBV5-5	TRBJ2-1	NA	NA	CASSLQASSYNEQFF	TGTGCCAGCAGCTTACAAGCGAGCTCCTACAATGAGCAGTTCTTC
TRBV6-5	TRBJ2-3	NA	NA	CASSYGEGSDTQYF	TGTGCCAGCAGTTACGGTGAGGGATCAGATACGCAGTATTTT
TRBV30	TRBJ1-3	NA	TRBD1	CAWARTGTFGNTIYF	TGTGCCTGGGCCCGGACAGGGACTTTTGGAAACACCATATATTTT